The clone carrying this T cell receptor beta chain has just a few counts. What it recognizes is unknown. RNA transcripts were the template for amplifying TCR beta CDR3 regions. Carried out on the TCR CDR3, a first-round RT-PCR used the HTBI primer set. Via MiXCR, TCRdb re-called the multiplex PCR reads, giving one row per CDR3 protein. This table has around 540,000 distinct CDR3 sequences, 15% to 20% appearing once. With duration under 3 months, ophthalmopathy was active: Clinical Activity Score at least 3, NOSPECS at least 4. Uncontrolled infection, other autoimmune disease, pregnancy or lactation disqualified patients from enrolment. Diagnostic assessment was based on clinical symptoms, serum thyroxine and TRAb, thyroid ultrasound and orbital computed tomography. The data were taken from a study of T cells in Graves' hyperthyroidism and ophthalmopathy. Study-wide results and limits: Ophthalmopathy was told apart from stable hyperthyroidism by a 13 V-J model.

Trimming pared 3 bases from V and 4 bases from J, leaving 12 bases between. This CDR3 has 15 residues. CDR1 is SNHLY and CDR2 is FYNNEI in the germline V gene. This TCR was sampled from a woman in her twenties or thirties with Graves' ophthalmopathy. The chain uses TRBV2 and TRBJ1-4; D remains ambiguous. Sequenced material: blood. The CDR3 spells CASSDRGSRNEKLFF. In DNA, the CDR3 is TGTGCCAGCAGTGACAGAGGCAGCCGTAATGAAAAACTGTTTTTT.